This T cell receptor (beta chain) came from a study of shared clonotypes between healthy human individuals. Study context: Three men and a couple of women, aged 18 to 49, were donors.

In the case of this clone: Its matching antigen is unknown.

As originally analysed: ImmunoSEQ junction-only sequences lacked quality scores, so their filtering differed. TCRdb's table, derived via immunoSEQ multiplex PCR, lists solely in-frame clones and lacks some. D and trimming come from the DNA, and the V and J calls and clone size come from that table. Of approximately 2,200,000 clones listed, about 92% are singletons. The naive CD8 subset, CD45RO-negative cells positively selected for CCR7, excluded terminally differentiated effector memory CD45RA+ cells. The length of the CDR3 is 10 residues. The V and J ends lost 7 bases and 8 bases respectively, with 8 bases between them. Germline-derived CDR1 and CDR2 are SQVTM and ANQGSEA. Whole-study results and caveats: Sharing across a handful of donors was seen in around 5.1% of naive CD4 clonotypes. Sequencing depth was expected to affect clonotype sharing among donors.

This TCR derives from a man aged 18 to 35 in good health. Some clones in this sample may be carry-over from other donors' samples. The sequenced sample was naive CD8+ T cells from PBMCs. V usage is TRBV29-1 and J usage is TRBJ1-4; D ambiguous. CDR3 residues: CSALDEKLFF. CDR3 nucleotides: TGCAGCGCCCTAGACGAAAAACTGTTTTTT.